This is a list of T cell receptor beta chains from one sample in a study of CD8+ T cells in alopecia areata. Produced via immunoSEQ multiplex PCR; TCRdb's table is partial and in-frame only. This sample has 90,000 to 130,000 clones; 55% to 75% occur once, and the top ten carry 20% to 25%. The sequenced sample was CD8+ T cells sorted from blood. The receptor set was obtained from a human donor in good health. Both conserved end residues are part of each CDR3. Each record gives: clone size, J gene, V gene, D gene, CDR3 protein, CDR3 DNA. D genes are given only for firm matches. Some rows have no size entry. The others give once, few or many, or a class for an expanded clone.

few | TRBJ2-7 | TRBV29-1 | TRBD1 | CSVSGTVAYEQYF | TGCAGCGTTTCCGGGACAGTAGCCTACGAGCAGTACTTC
- | TRBJ2-7 | TRBV29-1 | - | CSVEQGWGYEQYF | TGCAGCGTTGAACAGGGATGGGGCTACGAGCAGTACTTC
- | TRBJ2-1 | TRBV30 | - | CAWSVNEQFF | TGTGCCTGGAGTGTCAATGAGCAGTTCTTC
- | TRBJ2-7 | TRBV5-6 | - | CASSSLIPYEQYF | TGTGCCAGCAGCTCGCTGATTCCCTACGAGCAGTACTTC
once | TRBJ2-1 | TRBV6-6 | - | CASQGGDYNEQFF | TGTGCCAGCCAGGGGGGGGATTACAATGAGCAGTTCTTC
- | TRBJ2-3 | TRBV7-8 | TRBD1 | CASSLGTGPDTQYF | TGTGCCAGCAGCTTAGGGACAGGGCCGGATACGCAGTATTTT
once | TRBJ1-1 | TRBV15 | - | CATSRVAGDTEAFF | TGTGCCACCAGCAGAGTGGCGGGTGACACTGAAGCTTTCTTT
- | TRBJ1-5 | TRBV4-1 | - | CASSQDPHREGNQPQHF | TGCGCCAGCAGCCAAGATCCCCACAGGGAGGGCAATCAGCCCCAGCATTTT
once | TRBJ2-7 | TRBV30 | TRBD2 | CAWSPLGLGREQYF | TGTGCCTGGAGTCCCTTAGGACTAGGCCGCGAGCAGTACTTC
- | TRBJ2-7 | TRBV5-1 | - | CASSQGGRYEQYF | TGCGCCAGCAGCCAGGGGGGAAGGTACGAGCAGTACTTC
few | TRBJ1-1 | TRBV4-3 | - | CASSQDAAGNEAFF | TGCGCCAGCAGCCAAGATGCAGCAGGGAATGAAGCTTTCTTT
- | TRBJ1-5 | TRBV6-5 | - | CASSSPGGPQHF | TGTGCCAGCAGTTCCCCCGGGGGCCCCCAGCATTTT
- | TRBJ1-5 | TRBV27 | - | CASSLLGGAGYGNQPQHF | TGTGCCAGCAGTTTACTGGGGGGGGCAGGGTATGGCAATCAGCCCCAGCATTTT
- | TRBJ2-3 | TRBV4-1 | - | CASSQVIGPTSTDTQYF | TGCGCCAGCAGCCAGGTCATTGGCCCTACTAGCACAGATACGCAGTATTTT
- | TRBJ2-1 | TRBV30 | TRBD2 | CAWSVHGGGAYNEQFF | TGTGCCTGGAGTGTACATGGCGGGGGGGCCTACAATGAGCAGTTCTTC
- | TRBJ1-1 | TRBV5-8 | - | CASSLEHNMNTEAFF | TGTGCCAGCAGCTTGGAACACAACATGAACACTGAAGCTTTCTTT
- | TRBJ2-5 | TRBV9 | - | CASSGDSPQETQYF | TGTGCCAGCAGCGGAGACAGCCCCCAAGAGACCCAGTACTTC
- | TRBJ2-5 | TRBV11-2 | TRBD2 | CASSLGASGEETQYF | TGTGCCAGCAGCTTAGGTGCCAGCGGGGAAGAGACCCAGTACTTC
- | TRBJ2-1 | TRBV29-1 | TRBD2 | CSVEEAGTSTYNEQFF | TGCAGCGTTGAAGAGGCCGGGACTAGCACTTACAATGAGCAGTTCTTC
- | TRBJ2-3 | TRBV28 | - | CASSFGADTQYF | TGTGCCAGCAGTTTTGGTGCAGATACGCAGTATTTT
- | TRBJ2-2 | TRBV6-6 | - | CASMVGLNTGELFF | TGTGCCAGCATGGTGGGCTTGAACACCGGGGAGCTGTTTTTT
few | TRBJ2-3 | TRBV29-1 | - | CSVDGISTDTQYF | TGCAGCGTTGATGGAATAAGCACAGATACGCAGTATTTT
- | TRBJ2-5 | TRBV14 | - | CASSATHLIPETQYF | TGTGCCAGCAGCGCTACCCACCTAATCCCAGAGACCCAGTACTTC
- | TRBJ2-7 | TRBV7-2 | - | CASSLHPITYEQYF | TGTGCCAGCAGCTTACACCCGATTACCTACGAGCAGTACTTC
- | TRBJ1-1 | TRBV7-9 | - | CASSLEGGTAAMNTEAFF | TGTGCCAGCAGCTTAGAGGGAGGAACAGCGGCTATGAACACTGAAGCTTTCTTT
- | TRBJ2-3 | TRBV4-2 | - | CASSQEGVVGGDTQYF | TGTGCCAGCAGCCAAGAGGGCGTGGTTGGGGGAGATACGCAGTATTTT
- | TRBJ2-2 | TRBV9 | TRBD2 | CASSTTGGSKNTGELFF | TGTGCCAGCAGCACGACGGGAGGGTCGAAGAACACCGGGGAGCTGTTTTTT
few | TRBJ2-7 | TRBV6-6 | - | CASSYTGTSIYEQYF | TGTGCCAGCAGTTACACCGGGACAAGCATCTACGAGCAGTACTTC
few | TRBJ2-7 | TRBV6-5 | - | CASSYSHYEQYF | TGTGCCAGCAGTTACTCGCACTACGAGCAGTACTTC
- | TRBJ2-3 | TRBV14 | - | CASSQVIRADTQYF | TGTGCCAGCAGCCAAGTTATCAGGGCAGATACGCAGTATTTT
- | TRBJ2-1 | TRBV7-9 | - | CASSLMGGLQSSYNEQFF | TGTGCCAGCAGCTTGATGGGCGGTCTCCAAAGCTCCTACAATGAGCAGTTCTTC
once | TRBJ2-3 | TRBV5-4 | TRBD2 | CASSLAGPTDTQYF | TGTGCCAGCAGCCTAGCGGGGCCCACAGATACGCAGTATTTT
- | TRBJ2-7 | TRBV15 | - | CATSRVYGFYEQYF | TGTGCCACCAGCAGAGTATACGGGTTTTACGAGCAGTACTTC
once | TRBJ2-5 | TRBV11-2 | TRBD2 | CASSLGASGGAKTQYF | TGTGCCAGCAGCTTAGGGGCTAGCGGGGGGGCGAAGACCCAGTACTTC
- | TRBJ1-6 | TRBV9 | TRBD1 | CASSDGTVNSPLHF | TGTGCCAGCAGCGATGGGACAGTTAATTCACCCCTCCACTTT
- | TRBJ1-6 | TRBV7-2 | - | CASSRATWDSPLHF | TGTGCCAGCAGCCGGGCAACGTGGGATTCACCCCTCCACTTT
once | TRBJ2-3 | TRBV4-1 | - | CASSQVTDTQYF | TGCGCCAGCAGCCAAGTTACAGATACGCAGTATTTT
- | TRBJ2-6 | TRBV10-3 | - | CAISESGAHWSGANVLTF | TGTGCCATCAGTGAGTCAGGGGCCCACTGGTCCGGGGCCAACGTCCTGACTTTC
few | TRBJ1-1 | TRBV6-5 | - | CASRGRGNTEAFF | TGTGCCAGCAGGGGCAGGGGGAACACTGAAGCTTTCTTT
- | TRBJ1-2 | TRBV4-1 | TRBD1 | CASSPGTEEFYGYTF | TGCGCCAGCAGCCCCGGGACAGAAGAGTTCTATGGCTACACCTTC
- | TRBJ1-2 | TRBV29-1 | - | CSVGPGINYGYTF | TGCAGCGTTGGGCCAGGGATAAACTATGGCTACACCTTC
few | TRBJ2-3 | TRBV5-1 | - | CASSSPGAAGTNLDTQYF | TGCGCCAGCAGCTCCCCGGGGGCCGCAGGGACAAACTTAGATACGCAGTATTTT
- | TRBJ2-7 | TRBV15 | - | CATSSPLGENYEQYF | TGTGCCACCAGCAGCCCACTCGGGGAGAACTACGAGCAGTACTTC
- | TRBJ2-6 | TRBV28 | - | CASSPDSYGANVLTF | TGTGCCAGCAGTCCCGACTCATATGGGGCCAACGTCCTGACTTTC
- | TRBJ1-1 | TRBV19 | - | CASSADRLEAFF | TGTGCCAGTAGTGCCGACCGATTGGAGGCTTTCTTT
- | TRBJ1-1 | TRBV6-5 | - | CASSYGGNTEAFF | TGTGCCAGCAGTTACGGGGGTAACACTGAAGCTTTCTTT